This TCR beta chain was retrieved from a study of blood T cell repertoires in COVID-19. CDR1 is LNHDA, CDR2 SQIVND, per germline (reference sequence). This CDR3 spans 12 amino acids. With 6 bases removed from V and 10 bases from J, the gap between germline ends came to 10 bases. The assay was immunoSEQ multiplex PCR, and TCRdb's table has in-frame clones only and misses some. This sample has roughly 140,000 clones, with under 90% found just once. The sequence derives from a human donor in a cohort sampled during active COVID-19. The sequenced material came from peripheral blood. This sequence joins TRBV19 and TRBJ1-6; a possible D gene is TRBD1 (6 bases). The CDR3: CASSWQGSPLHF. The DNA of the CDR3 is TGTGCCAGTAGCTGGCAGGGGTCACCCCTCCACTTT.